This T cell receptor beta chain was retrieved from a study of blood T cell repertoires in COVID-19. Study at large: Acute and convalescent COVID-19 specimens originated in the United States, Italy and Spain.

Measured with immunoSEQ multiplex PCR; TCRdb has only the in-frame clones, and not every one. Of roughly 180,000 clones listed, more than 70% were seen once; the top ten hold roughly 20%. The cohort comprised adults aged about 18 to 90 years residing in under 25 US areas. Each recovered donor of Cohort 3 presented with two negative PCRs, clearance, or symptom resolution. The TCR sequence derives from a man aged 55 to 70 who had recovered from COVID-19. Sequencing was performed on PBMCs or T cells enriched from blood (not recorded which).

CDR3: CASSPDRAHEKLFF. The CDR3 DNA is TGTGCCAGCAGCCCGGACAGGGCTCATGAAAAACTGTTTTTT. The chain is built from TRBV7-6 and TRBJ1-4, with 8 bases aligning to TRBD1. The junction had 5 bases not matched to a gene; V was cut back by 5 bases and J by 6 bases. The CDR3 spans 14 residues. Germline assignment: CDR1 SGHVS and CDR2 FNYEAQ.